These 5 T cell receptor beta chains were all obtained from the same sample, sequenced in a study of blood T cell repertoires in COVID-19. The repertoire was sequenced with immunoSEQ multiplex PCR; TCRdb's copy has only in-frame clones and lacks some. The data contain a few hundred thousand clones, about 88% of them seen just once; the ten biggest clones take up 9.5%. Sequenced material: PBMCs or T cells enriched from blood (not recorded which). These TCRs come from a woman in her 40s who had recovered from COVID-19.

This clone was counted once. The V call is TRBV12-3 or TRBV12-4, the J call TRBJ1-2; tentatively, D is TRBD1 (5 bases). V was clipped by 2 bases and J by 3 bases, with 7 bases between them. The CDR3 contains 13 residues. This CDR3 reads CASSLRGYYGYTF. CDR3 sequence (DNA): TGTGCCAGCAGTTTAAGGGGCTACTATGGCTACACCTTC.

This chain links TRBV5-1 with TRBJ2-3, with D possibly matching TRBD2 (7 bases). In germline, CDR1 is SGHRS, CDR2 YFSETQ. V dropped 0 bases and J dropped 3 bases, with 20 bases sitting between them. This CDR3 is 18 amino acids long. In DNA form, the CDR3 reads TGCGCCAGCAGCTTGGGGGGCGCTGCGGGGGCGTGGACAGATACGCAGTATTTT. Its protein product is CASSLGGAAGAWTDTQYF.

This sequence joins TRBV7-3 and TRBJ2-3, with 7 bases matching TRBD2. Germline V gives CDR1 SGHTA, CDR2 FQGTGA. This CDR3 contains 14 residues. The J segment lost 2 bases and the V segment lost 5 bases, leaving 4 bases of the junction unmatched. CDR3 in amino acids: CASSPGLVTDTQYF. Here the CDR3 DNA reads TGTGCCAGCAGCCCCGGACTAGTCACAGATACGCAGTATTTT.

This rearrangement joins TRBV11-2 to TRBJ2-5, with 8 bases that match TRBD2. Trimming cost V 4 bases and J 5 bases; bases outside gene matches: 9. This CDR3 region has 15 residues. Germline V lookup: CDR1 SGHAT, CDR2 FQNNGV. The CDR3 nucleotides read TGTGCCAGCAGCTCCTCTCCGGGGGGGCACGAGACCCAGTACTTC. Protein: CASSSSPGGHETQYF.

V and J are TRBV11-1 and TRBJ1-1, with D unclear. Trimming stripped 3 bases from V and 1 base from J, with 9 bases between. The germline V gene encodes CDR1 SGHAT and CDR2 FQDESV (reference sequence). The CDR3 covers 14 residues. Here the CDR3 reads CASSFEASNTEAFF. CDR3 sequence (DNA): TGTGCCAGCAGCTTTGAGGCTTCGAACACTGAAGCTTTCTTT.